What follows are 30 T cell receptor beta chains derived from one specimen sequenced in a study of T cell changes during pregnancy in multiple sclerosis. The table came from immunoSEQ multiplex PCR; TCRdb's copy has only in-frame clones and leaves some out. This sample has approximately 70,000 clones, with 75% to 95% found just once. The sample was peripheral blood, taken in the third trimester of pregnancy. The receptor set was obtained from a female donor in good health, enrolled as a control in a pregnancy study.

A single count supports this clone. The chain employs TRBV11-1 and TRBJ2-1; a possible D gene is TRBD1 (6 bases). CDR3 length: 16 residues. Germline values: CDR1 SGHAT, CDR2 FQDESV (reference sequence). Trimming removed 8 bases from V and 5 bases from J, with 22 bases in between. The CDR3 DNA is TGTGCCAGCCAGCGTTGGGGACATCTCAAAAACAATGAGCAGTTCTTC. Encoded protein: CASQRWGHLKNNEQFF. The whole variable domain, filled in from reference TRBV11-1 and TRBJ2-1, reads EAEVAQSPRYKITEKSQAVAFWCDPISGHATLYWYRQILGQGPELLVQFQDESVVDDSQLPKDRFSAERLKGVDSTLKIQPAELGDSAMYLCASQRWGHLKNNEQFFGPGTRLTVL.

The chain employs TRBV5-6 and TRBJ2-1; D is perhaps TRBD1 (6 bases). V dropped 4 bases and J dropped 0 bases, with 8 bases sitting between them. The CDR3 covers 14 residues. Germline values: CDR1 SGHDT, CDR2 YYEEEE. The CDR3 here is CASSGGLSYNEQFF. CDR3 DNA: TGTGCCAGCAGCGGGGGCCTCTCCTACAATGAGCAGTTCTTC.

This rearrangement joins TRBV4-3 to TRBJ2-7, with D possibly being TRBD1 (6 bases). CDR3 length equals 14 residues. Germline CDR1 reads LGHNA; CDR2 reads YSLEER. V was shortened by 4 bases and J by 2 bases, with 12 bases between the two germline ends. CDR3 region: CASSPQGIPYEQYF. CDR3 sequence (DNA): TGCGCCAGCAGCCCCCAGGGGATTCCCTACGAGCAGTACTTC.

This CDR3 reads CASSPAGGGTQETQYF. Written as DNA, the CDR3 is TGTGCCAGCAGTCCCGCTGGGGGGGGCACACAAGAGACCCAGTACTTC. The rearrangement joins TRBV6-4 to TRBJ2-5, with D perhaps TRBD2 (7 bases). The CDR3 is made up of 16 amino acids. The V end lost 5 bases, the J end lost 2 bases, and 18 bases lay between the germline ends. Germline V gene data show CDR1 as MRHNA and CDR2 as SNTAGT.

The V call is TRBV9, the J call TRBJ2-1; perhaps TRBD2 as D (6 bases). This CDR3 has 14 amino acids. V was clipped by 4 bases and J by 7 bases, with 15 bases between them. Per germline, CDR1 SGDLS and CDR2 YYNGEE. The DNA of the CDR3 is TGTGCCAGCAGCCCGTACGGGACTCTAAATGAGCAGTTCTTC. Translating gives CASSPYGTLNEQFF.

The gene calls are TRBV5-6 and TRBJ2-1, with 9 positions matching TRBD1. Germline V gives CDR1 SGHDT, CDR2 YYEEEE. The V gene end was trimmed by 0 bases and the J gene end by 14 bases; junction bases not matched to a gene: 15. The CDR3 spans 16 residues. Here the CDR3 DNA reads TGTGCCAGCAGCTTGGACGGGACAGGGAGAGTTGTTTTGGAGTTCTTC. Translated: CASSLDGTGRVVLEFF.

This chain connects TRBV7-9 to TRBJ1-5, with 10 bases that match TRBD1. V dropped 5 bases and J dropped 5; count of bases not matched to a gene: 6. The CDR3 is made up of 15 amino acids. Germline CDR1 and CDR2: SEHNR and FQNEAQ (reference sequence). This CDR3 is CASSPAGTGDQPQHF. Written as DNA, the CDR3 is TGTGCCAGCAGCCCTGCGGGGACAGGGGATCAGCCCCAGCATTTT.

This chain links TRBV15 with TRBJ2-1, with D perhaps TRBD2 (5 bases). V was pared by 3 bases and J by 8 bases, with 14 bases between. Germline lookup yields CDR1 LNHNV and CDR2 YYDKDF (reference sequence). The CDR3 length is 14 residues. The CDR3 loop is CATSRDRGRYEQFF. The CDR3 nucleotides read TGTGCCACCAGCAGGGATAGAGGGCGTTATGAGCAGTTCTTC. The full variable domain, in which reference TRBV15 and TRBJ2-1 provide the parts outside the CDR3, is DAMVIQNPRYQVTQFGKPVTLSCSQTLNHNVMYWYQQKSSQAPKLLFHYYDKDFNNEADTPDNFQSRRPNTSFCFLDIRSPGLGDTAMYLCATSRDRGRYEQFFGPGTRLTVL.

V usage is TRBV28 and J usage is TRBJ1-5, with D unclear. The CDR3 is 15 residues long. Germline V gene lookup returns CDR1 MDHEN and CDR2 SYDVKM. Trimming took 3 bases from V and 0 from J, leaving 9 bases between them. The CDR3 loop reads CASSFSQHSNQPQHF. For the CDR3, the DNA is TGTGCCAGCAGTTTCTCACAGCATAGCAATCAGCCCCAGCATTTT.

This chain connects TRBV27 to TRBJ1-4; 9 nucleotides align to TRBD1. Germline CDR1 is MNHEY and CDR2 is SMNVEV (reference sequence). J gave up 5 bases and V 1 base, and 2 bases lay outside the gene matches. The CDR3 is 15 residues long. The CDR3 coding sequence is TGTGCCAGCAGTTTATGGGGGACAGGGAATGAAAAACTGTTTTTT. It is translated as CASSLWGTGNEKLFF.

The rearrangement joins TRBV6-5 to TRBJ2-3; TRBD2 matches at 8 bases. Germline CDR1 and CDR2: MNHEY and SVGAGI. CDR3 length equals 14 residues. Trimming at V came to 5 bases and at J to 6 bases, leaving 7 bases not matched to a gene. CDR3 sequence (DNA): TGTGCCAGCAGTGACGGGGGGGCTCGGGATACGCAGTATTTT. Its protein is CASSDGGARDTQYF.

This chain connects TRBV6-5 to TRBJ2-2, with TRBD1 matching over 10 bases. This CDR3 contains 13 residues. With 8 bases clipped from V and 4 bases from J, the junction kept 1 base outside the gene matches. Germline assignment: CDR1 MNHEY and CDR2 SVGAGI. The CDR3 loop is CASGDRGTGELFF. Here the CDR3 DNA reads TGTGCCAGCGGGGACAGGGGCACCGGGGAGCTGTTTTTT.

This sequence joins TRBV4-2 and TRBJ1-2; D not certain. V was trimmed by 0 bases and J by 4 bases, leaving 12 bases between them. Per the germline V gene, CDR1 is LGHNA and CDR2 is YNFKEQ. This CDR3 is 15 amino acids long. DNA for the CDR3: TGTGCCAGCAGCCAAGAGGGAGGGCTCAGCTATGGCTACACCTTC. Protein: CASSQEGGLSYGYTF.

The CDR3 loop is CASSLVAGNYGYTF. The CDR3 region has the DNA TGTGCCAGCAGTTTAGTAGCAGGGAACTATGGCTACACCTTC. The chain is built from TRBV27 and TRBJ1-2, with a weak D call TRBD1 (5 bases). Germline V CDR1 and CDR2: MNHEY, SMNVEV (reference sequence). This CDR3 is built from 14 residues. Trimming left V 2 bases short and J 2 bases short, with 9 bases between.

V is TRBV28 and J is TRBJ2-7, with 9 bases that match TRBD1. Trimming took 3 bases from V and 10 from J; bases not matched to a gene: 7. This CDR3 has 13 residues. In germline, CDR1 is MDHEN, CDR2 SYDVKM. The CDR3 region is CASSFNRGRHQYF. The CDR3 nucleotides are TGTGCCAGCAGTTTTAACAGGGGGCGACACCAGTACTTC.

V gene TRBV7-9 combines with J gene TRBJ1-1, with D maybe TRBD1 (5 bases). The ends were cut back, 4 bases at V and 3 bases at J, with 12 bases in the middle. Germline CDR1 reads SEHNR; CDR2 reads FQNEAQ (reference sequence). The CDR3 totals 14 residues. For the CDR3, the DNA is TGTGCCAGCAGCTACCAGCGGGGCCACACTGAAGCTTTCTTT. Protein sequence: CASSYQRGHTEAFF.

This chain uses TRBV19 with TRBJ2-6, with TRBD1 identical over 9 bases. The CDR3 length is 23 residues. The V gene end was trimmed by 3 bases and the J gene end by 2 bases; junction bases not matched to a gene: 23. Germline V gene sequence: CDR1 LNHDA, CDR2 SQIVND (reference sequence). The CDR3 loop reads CASSIIVYRDRVGPGAGANVLTF. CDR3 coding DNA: TGTGCCAGTAGTATTATAGTCTATCGGGACAGGGTCGGTCCCGGGGCTGGGGCCAACGTCCTGACTTTC.

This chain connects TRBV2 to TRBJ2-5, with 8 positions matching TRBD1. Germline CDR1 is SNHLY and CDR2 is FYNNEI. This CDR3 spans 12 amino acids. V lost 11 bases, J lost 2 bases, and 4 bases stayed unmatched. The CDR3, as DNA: TGTGCCGGCAACAGGGGGCAAGAGACCCAGTACTTC. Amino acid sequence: CAGNRGQETQYF.

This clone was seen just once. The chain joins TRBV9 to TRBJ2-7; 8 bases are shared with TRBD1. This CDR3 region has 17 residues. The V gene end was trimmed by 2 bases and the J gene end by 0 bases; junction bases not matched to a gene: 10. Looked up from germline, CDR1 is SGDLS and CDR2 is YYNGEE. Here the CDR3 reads CASSVSTTGVASYEQYF. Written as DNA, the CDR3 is TGTGCCAGCAGCGTCTCCACGACAGGGGTAGCCTCCTACGAGCAGTACTTC.

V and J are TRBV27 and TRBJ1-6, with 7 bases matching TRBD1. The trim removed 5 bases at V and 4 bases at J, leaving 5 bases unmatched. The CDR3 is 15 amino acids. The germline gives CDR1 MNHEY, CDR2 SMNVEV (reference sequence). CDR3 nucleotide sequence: TGTGCCAGCAGTCGACAGGGAATGTATAATTCACCCCTCCACTTT. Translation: CASSRQGMYNSPLHF.

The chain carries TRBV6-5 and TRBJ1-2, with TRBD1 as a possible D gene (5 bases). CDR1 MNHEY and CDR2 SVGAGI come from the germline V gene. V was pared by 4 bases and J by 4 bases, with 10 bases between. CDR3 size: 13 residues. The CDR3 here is CASSWGGVYGYTF. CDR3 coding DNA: TGTGCCAGCAGTTGGGGGGGAGTCTATGGCTACACCTTC.

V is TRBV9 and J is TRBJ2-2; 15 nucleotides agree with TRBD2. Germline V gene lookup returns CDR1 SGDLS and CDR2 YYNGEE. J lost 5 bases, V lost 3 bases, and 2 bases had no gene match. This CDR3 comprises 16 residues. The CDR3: CASSGGLAGGTGELFF. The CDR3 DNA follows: TGTGCCAGCAGCGGGGGACTAGCGGGAGGAACCGGGGAGCTGTTTTTT.

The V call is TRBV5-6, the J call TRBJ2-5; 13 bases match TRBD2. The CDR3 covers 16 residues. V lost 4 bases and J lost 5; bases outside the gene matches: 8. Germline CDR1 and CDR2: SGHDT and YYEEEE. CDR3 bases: TGTGCCAGCAGCCAAATCGGGACTAGCGGGGCTGAGACCCAGTACTTC. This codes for CASSQIGTSGAETQYF.

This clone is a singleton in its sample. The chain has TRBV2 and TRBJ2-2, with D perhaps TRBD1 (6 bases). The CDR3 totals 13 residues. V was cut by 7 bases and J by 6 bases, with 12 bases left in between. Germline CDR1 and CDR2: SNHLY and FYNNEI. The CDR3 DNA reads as TGTGCCAGCACCTTCGACAGGTCCGGGGAGCTGTTTTTT. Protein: CASTFDRSGELFF.

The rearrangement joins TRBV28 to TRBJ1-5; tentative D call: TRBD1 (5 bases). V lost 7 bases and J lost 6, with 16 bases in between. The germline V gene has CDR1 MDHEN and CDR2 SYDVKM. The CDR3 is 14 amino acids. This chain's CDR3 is CASTSTSGLQPQHF. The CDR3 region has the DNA TGTGCCAGCACGTCAACCTCAGGGCTTCAGCCCCAGCATTTT.

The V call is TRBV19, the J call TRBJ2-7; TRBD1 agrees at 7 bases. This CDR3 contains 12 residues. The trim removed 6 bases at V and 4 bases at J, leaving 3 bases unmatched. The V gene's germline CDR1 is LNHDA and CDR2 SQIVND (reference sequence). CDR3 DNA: TGTGCCAGTAGCCCGACAGGGTACGAGCAGTACTTC. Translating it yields CASSPTGYEQYF.

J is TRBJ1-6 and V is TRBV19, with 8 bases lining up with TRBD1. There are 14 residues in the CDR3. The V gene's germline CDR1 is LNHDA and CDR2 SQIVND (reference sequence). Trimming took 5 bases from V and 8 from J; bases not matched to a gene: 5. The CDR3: CASSAGQAYSPLHF. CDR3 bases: TGTGCCAGTAGTGCGGGACAGGCGTATTCACCCCTCCACTTT.

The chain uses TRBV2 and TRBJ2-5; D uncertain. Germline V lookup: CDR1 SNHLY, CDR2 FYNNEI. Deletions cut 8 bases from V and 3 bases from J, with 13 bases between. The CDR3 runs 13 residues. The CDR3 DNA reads TGTGCCAGCCGGGTCTCGCCGGAAGAGACCCAGTACTTC. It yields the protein CASRVSPEETQYF.

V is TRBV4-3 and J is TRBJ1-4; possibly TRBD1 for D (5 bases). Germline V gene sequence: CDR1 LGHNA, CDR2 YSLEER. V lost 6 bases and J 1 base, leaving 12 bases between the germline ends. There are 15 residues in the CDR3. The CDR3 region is CASRSTGVTNEKLFF. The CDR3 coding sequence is TGCGCCAGCAGGAGTACGGGGGTAACTAATGAAAAACTGTTTTTT.

CDR3 protein: CASSYMGQQETQYF. The CDR3 DNA is TGTGCCAGCAGTTACATGGGACAGCAAGAGACCCAGTACTTC. V is TRBV6-5 and J is TRBJ2-5; 7 bases agree with TRBD1. Germline V gene lookup returns CDR1 MNHEY and CDR2 SVGAGI. CDR3 length: 14 amino acids. Trimming removed 2 bases from V and 2 bases from J; junction bases left unmatched: 2.